A selection of T cell receptor beta chains follows, all from one sample in a study of blood T cells in healthy people across ages. TCRdb passed the 5' RACE reads through MiXCR, listing each CDR3 protein once. The sample lists under 800,000 distinct CDR3 sequences, under 25% occurring once. Sequenced input: blood. The receptors shown here come from a man in his 70s in good health. The CDR3 runs from the conserved cysteine through the conserved F or W. A D gene is named only where the DNA matches it firmly. Rows may omit the clone size; those that give it use once, few, many or a size class.

D gene: TRBD2; clone size: NA; CDR3 length: 16; V gene: TRBV20-1; J gene: TRBJ2-1; CDR3 protein: CSARDPTSGNYNEQFF; CDR3 DNA: TGCAGTGCTAGAGATCCGACTAGCGGGAATTACAATGAGCAGTTCTTC
D gene: NA; clone size: NA; CDR3 length: 15; V gene: TRBV6-1; J gene: TRBJ2-3; CDR3 protein: CASSVQTSVTDTQYF; CDR3 DNA: TGTGCCAGCAGTGTGCAGACCTCTGTCACAGATACGCAGTATTTT
D gene: NA; clone size: NA; CDR3 length: 14; V gene: TRBV29-1; J gene: TRBJ2-6; CDR3 protein: CSVGTASGANVLTF; CDR3 DNA: TGCAGCGTGGGGACCGCCTCTGGGGCCAACGTCCTGACTTTC
D gene: TRBD1; clone size: few; CDR3 length: 12; V gene: TRBV11-2; J gene: TRBJ1-4; CDR3 protein: CASSLGTDRVVF; CDR3 DNA: TGTGCCAGCAGCTTAGGGACGGACAGGGTCGTTTTT
D gene: TRBD1; clone size: NA; CDR3 length: 15; V gene: TRBV28; J gene: TRBJ2-7; CDR3 protein: CASSKPGQASYEQYF; CDR3 DNA: TGTGCCAGCAGTAAGCCGGGACAGGCCTCCTACGAGCAGTACTTC
D gene: NA; clone size: NA; CDR3 length: 14; V gene: TRBV12-3/TRBV12-4; J gene: TRBJ1-3; CDR3 protein: CASSLLGNGNTIYF; CDR3 DNA: TGTGCCAGCAGTTTACTGGGAAATGGAAACACCATATATTTT
D gene: NA; clone size: many; CDR3 length: 18; V gene: TRBV6-1; J gene: TRBJ2-6; CDR3 protein: CASRGDGYRSSGANVLTF; CDR3 DNA: TGTGCCAGCAGAGGTGACGGATACAGGAGCTCTGGGGCCAACGTCCTGACTTTC
D gene: NA; clone size: few; CDR3 length: 15; V gene: TRBV4-1; J gene: TRBJ2-1; CDR3 protein: CASSQEAGSGDEQFF; CDR3 DNA: TGCGCCAGCAGCCAAGAGGCGGGCAGTGGCGATGAGCAGTTCTTC
D gene: NA; clone size: NA; CDR3 length: 14; V gene: TRBV5-6; J gene: TRBJ2-5; CDR3 protein: CASSLERGMETQYF; CDR3 DNA: TGTGCCAGCAGCTTGGAGAGGGGGATGGAGACCCAGTACTTC
D gene: NA; clone size: NA; CDR3 length: 12; V gene: TRBV7-8; J gene: TRBJ1-2; CDR3 protein: CASSPPRLGYTF; CDR3 DNA: TGTGCCAGCAGCCCCCCACGGCTTGGCTACACCTTC
D gene: NA; clone size: few; CDR3 length: 15; V gene: TRBV7-6; J gene: TRBJ1-2; CDR3 protein: CASSSQPGSNYGYTF; CDR3 DNA: TGTGCCAGCAGCTCTCAGCCCGGCAGTAACTATGGCTACACCTTC
D gene: NA; clone size: many; CDR3 length: 12; V gene: TRBV7-8; J gene: TRBJ2-3; CDR3 protein: CASSRGADTQYF; CDR3 DNA: TGTGCCAGCTCCCGGGGAGCAGATACGCAGTATTTT
D gene: TRBD2; clone size: NA; CDR3 length: 16; V gene: TRBV20-1; J gene: TRBJ2-4; CDR3 protein: CSAGGLAEGSRNIQYF; CDR3 DNA: TGCAGTGCAGGGGGACTAGCGGAGGGGAGTCGAAACATTCAGTACTTC
D gene: TRBD2; clone size: NA; CDR3 length: 13; V gene: TRBV20-1; J gene: TRBJ2-5; CDR3 protein: CSVKGLASETQYF; CDR3 DNA: TGCAGTGTCAAGGGACTAGCGTCGGAGACCCAGTACTTC
D gene: TRBD2; clone size: NA; CDR3 length: 14; V gene: TRBV9; J gene: TRBJ2-3; CDR3 protein: CASSSGTSEHTQYF; CDR3 DNA: TGTGCCAGCAGCTCCGGGACTAGCGAACATACGCAGTATTTT
D gene: NA; clone size: NA; CDR3 length: 14; V gene: TRBV6-1; J gene: TRBJ2-7; CDR3 protein: CASSEYRAGYEQYF; CDR3 DNA: TGTGCCAGCAGTGAATACAGGGCAGGGTACGAGCAGTACTTC
D gene: TRBD2; clone size: NA; CDR3 length: 15; V gene: TRBV14; J gene: TRBJ2-2; CDR3 protein: CASSWTSGRTGELFF; CDR3 DNA: TGTGCCAGCAGCTGGACTAGCGGGAGGACCGGGGAGCTGTTTTTT
D gene: TRBD1; clone size: NA; CDR3 length: 11; V gene: TRBV27; J gene: TRBJ2-7; CDR3 protein: CASGTVREQYF; CDR3 DNA: TGTGCCAGCGGGACAGTGCGCGAGCAGTACTTC
D gene: NA; clone size: NA; CDR3 length: 18; V gene: TRBV10-3; J gene: TRBJ2-7; CDR3 protein: CAISESKYEGQNPGEQYF; CDR3 DNA: TGTGCCATCAGTGAGTCGAAGTACGAGGGCCAGAACCCTGGCGAGCAGTACTTC
D gene: TRBD2; clone size: few; CDR3 length: 16; V gene: TRBV20-1; J gene: TRBJ2-5; CDR3 protein: CSASRGPLADQETQYF; CDR3 DNA: TGCAGTGCTAGCCGGGGTCCACTAGCGGACCAAGAGACCCAGTACTTC
D gene: TRBD2; clone size: NA; CDR3 length: 16; V gene: TRBV5-1; J gene: TRBJ2-3; CDR3 protein: CASSFIGLATPGPQYF; CDR3 DNA: TGCGCCAGCAGCTTTATTGGACTAGCGACCCCCGGGCCGCAGTATTTT
D gene: TRBD1; clone size: many; CDR3 length: 14; V gene: TRBV12-3/TRBV12-4; J gene: TRBJ2-2; CDR3 protein: CASSADRSTGELFF; CDR3 DNA: TGTGCCAGCAGCGCGGACAGGAGCACCGGGGAGCTGTTTTTT
D gene: NA; clone size: few; CDR3 length: 12; V gene: TRBV7-9; J gene: TRBJ2-5; CDR3 protein: CASSFGPATQYF; CDR3 DNA: TGTGCCAGCAGCTTTGGACCGGCGACCCAGTACTTC
D gene: NA; clone size: few; CDR3 length: 15; V gene: TRBV9; J gene: TRBJ2-5; CDR3 protein: CASSVGPTVEETQYF; CDR3 DNA: TGTGCCAGCAGCGTAGGTCCGACGGTGGAAGAGACCCAGTACTTC
D gene: NA; clone size: NA; CDR3 length: 17; V gene: TRBV9; J gene: TRBJ2-2; CDR3 protein: CASSVSRTGENTGELFF; CDR3 DNA: TGTGCCAGCAGCGTTTCTCGGACGGGGGAGAACACCGGGGAGCTGTTTTTT
D gene: NA; clone size: NA; CDR3 length: 13; V gene: TRBV12-3/TRBV12-4; J gene: TRBJ1-5; CDR3 protein: CASSSEDGQPQHF; CDR3 DNA: TGTGCCAGCAGTTCGGAGGACGGTCAGCCCCAGCATTTT
D gene: TRBD1; clone size: few; CDR3 length: 16; V gene: TRBV11-3; J gene: TRBJ2-5; CDR3 protein: CASSFGTGVSQETQYF; CDR3 DNA: TGTGCCAGCAGCTTTGGGACAGGGGTCTCCCAAGAGACCCAGTACTTC
D gene: TRBD1; clone size: few; CDR3 length: 14; V gene: TRBV7-8; J gene: TRBJ1-5; CDR3 protein: CASSIQGANQPQHF; CDR3 DNA: TGTGCCAGCAGCATACAGGGGGCCAATCAGCCCCAGCATTTT
D gene: TRBD2; clone size: NA; CDR3 length: 15; V gene: TRBV28; J gene: TRBJ2-3; CDR3 protein: CASSLALAGTGTQYF; CDR3 DNA: TGTGCCAGCAGTTTAGCCCTAGCGGGGACTGGAACGCAGTATTTT
D gene: TRBD1; clone size: few; CDR3 length: 13; V gene: TRBV7-2; J gene: TRBJ2-3; CDR3 protein: CASGGQGTDTHYF; CDR3 DNA: TGTGCCAGCGGGGGACAGGGGACAGATACGCATTATTTT
D gene: NA; clone size: NA; CDR3 length: 15; V gene: TRBV20-1; J gene: TRBJ2-7; CDR3 protein: CSARNGIEVSYEQYF; CDR3 DNA: TGCAGTGCTAGGAACGGGATCGAAGTCTCCTACGAGCAGTACTTC
D gene: NA; clone size: few; CDR3 length: 13; V gene: TRBV5-1; J gene: TRBJ2-5; CDR3 protein: CASSLQGYNERFF; CDR3 DNA: TGCGCCAGCAGCTTACAGGGCTACAATGAGCGGTTCTTC
D gene: TRBD2; clone size: few; CDR3 length: 14; V gene: TRBV2; J gene: TRBJ2-5; CDR3 protein: CASSPRAGAGEQYF; CDR3 DNA: TGTGCCAGCAGTCCAAGAGCGGGAGCTGGAGAGCAGTACTTC
D gene: NA; clone size: few; CDR3 length: 15; V gene: TRBV24-1; J gene: TRBJ2-3; CDR3 protein: CATSVGGINTDTQYF; CDR3 DNA: TGTGCCACCAGTGTTGGCGGGATAAATACAGATACGCAGTATTTT
D gene: NA; clone size: NA; CDR3 length: 13; V gene: TRBV7-9; J gene: TRBJ2-7; CDR3 protein: CASSLGLIREQYF; CDR3 DNA: TGTGCCAGCAGTCTAGGCCTAATACGCGAGCAGTACTTC
D gene: TRBD2; clone size: NA; CDR3 length: 16; V gene: TRBV2; J gene: TRBJ2-2; CDR3 protein: CASRRETSGVTGELFF; CDR3 DNA: TGTGCCAGCAGGAGGGAGACTAGCGGAGTCACCGGGGAGCTGTTTTTT
D gene: NA; clone size: few; CDR3 length: 14; V gene: TRBV20-1; J gene: TRBJ2-5; CDR3 protein: CSARDGAGAETQYF; CDR3 DNA: TGCAGTGCTAGAGATGGGGCCGGCGCAGAGACCCAGTACTTC
D gene: NA; clone size: NA; CDR3 length: 14; V gene: TRBV18; J gene: TRBJ1-2; CDR3 protein: CASSPADSNYGYTF; CDR3 DNA: TGTGCCAGCTCACCAGCGGACTCTAACTATGGCTACACCTTC
D gene: NA; clone size: few; CDR3 length: 15; V gene: TRBV7-2; J gene: TRBJ1-4; CDR3 protein: CASSRGGDINEKLFF; CDR3 DNA: TGTGCCAGCAGCCGGGGGGGCGATATTAATGAAAAACTGTTTTTT
D gene: TRBD1; clone size: once; CDR3 length: 16; V gene: TRBV5-4; J gene: TRBJ1-3; CDR3 protein: CASSDGTGRSGNTIYF; CDR3 DNA: TGTGCCAGCAGCGATGGGACAGGGCGCTCTGGAAACACCATATATTTT
D gene: NA; clone size: once; CDR3 length: 13; V gene: TRBV25-1; J gene: TRBJ1-4; CDR3 protein: CASSRPADEKLFF; CDR3 DNA: TGTGCCAGCAGTAGGCCGGCGGACGAAAAACTGTTTTTT